This T cell receptor (beta chain) was recorded in a study of post-analysis software for immune sequencing data (dated by TCRdb to between 2015 and 2017). About the investigation overall: Disease courses on record covered relapsing-remitting, secondary progressive and progressive-relapsing multiple sclerosis, though some patients had no subtype annotation. A subset of samples was prepared in parallel using single-end sample barcoding, then pooled and co-amplified after Illumina adapter ligation. The multiple sclerosis patient repertoires were compared with under 13 previously published healthy control repertoires from donors aged about 6 to 26 years. Broader findings and caveats from the paper: The multiple sclerosis patient group was slightly younger than the control group. Normalized Chao1 diversity was significantly lower in multiple sclerosis patients than controls, suggesting substantial peripheral T-cell clonal expansion. Patients showed significantly higher frequencies than controls for five TRBV segments, among them TRBV5-6, TRBV5-1 and TRBV20-1. Direct clustering with F measure showed strong co-clustering of samples prepared in the same batch, prompting a batch-effect correction.

The CDR3 holds 16 amino acids from the cysteine to the phenylalanine. CDR3 DNA only is kept here, 48 bases in frame from base 1. To demonstrate the VDJtools post-analysis software, the study profiled TCR beta repertoires from the peripheral blood of about a dozen young patients with multiple sclerosis. The multiple sclerosis patients were children and adolescents ranging in age from roughly 6 to 15 years. The sample holds one count of this clonotype. There is no known antigen for this receptor. No base-level quality is on record; no much larger clone is a single base apart. The library was prepared using PCR. Sequencing took place on an Illumina HiSeq 2500. To reduce PCR and sequencing biases, unique molecular identifiers were built into the TCR beta cDNA libraries. Every 1 to 10 million input T cells yielded roughly 500,000 cDNA molecules, meaning each molecule approximated one T cell. The same protocol used for the earlier healthy control dataset was applied to prepare and sequence the patient libraries. Samples belonging to the same batch were prepared together, multiplexed and sequenced on a shared HiSeq lane. The original methods were these. Raw barcoded reads were processed with MIGEC, discarding single-read molecular identifier groups before consensus assembly and CDR3 extraction. Clonotype tables were post-analysed with VDJtools, normalizing diversity by down-sampling all datasets to the smallest sample size. To correct batch-related cross-sample contamination, repertoire overlap clustering matched CDR3 amino acid sequences but not nucleotide sequences. The public reads were reanalyzed by TCRdb: fastp trimming at Q25, MiXCR alignment, in-frame beta chains only. Rows matching on CDR3 protein sequence are summarized as one entry with the most common DNA and genes. The V and J calls were not made by the authors but by TCRdb's processing. For this sample the table gives about 460,000 distinct CDR3 sequences, of which less than 45% were detected only once. In total, the top ten clones hold around 10% of the sample.

The sequenced sample consisted of blood. The origin of this receptor is a girl between 5 and 17 years old with multiple sclerosis. The chain employs TRBV12-3 or TRBV12-4 and TRBJ2-4, with 14 bases aligning to TRBD2. The J call may be faulty, since TRBJ2-7 better matches the DNA end. The DNA sequence reads TGTGCCAGCAGTTTCTGGACTAGCGGGAGGAGGTACGAGCAGTACTTC. This yields the protein CASSFWTSGRRYEQYF.